These 27 T cell receptor beta chains were all obtained from the same sample, sequenced in a study of long-term antiretroviral therapy in people with HIV. The authors ran the immunoSEQ assay, v3.0, at survey level. Sequenced by immunoSEQ multiplex PCR; TCRdb stores in-frame clones only, minus some. The profile covers 30,000 to 35,000 clones, with under 85% appearing a single time and around 3% taken by the ten largest. The sample here was unsorted PBMCs, taken 3 years after starting antiretroviral therapy. These receptors came from a man aged 50 to 59 with HIV.

The chain is built from TRBV5-1 and TRBJ2-1; unclear D gene. This CDR3 comprises 12 residues. V lost 2 bases and J 10 bases, leaving 10 bases between the germline ends. Germline assignment: CDR1 SGHRS and CDR2 YFSETQ. The CDR3 DNA sequence: TGCGCCAGCAGCTTTAAAAGCGCCGAGCAGTTCTTC. As protein: CASSFKSAEQFF. Together with reference TRBV5-1 and TRBJ2-1, the CDR3 gives the full variable domain: KAGVTQTPRYLIKTRGQQVTLSCSPISGHRSVSWYQQTPGQGLQFLFEYFSETQRNKGNFPGRFSGRQFSNSRSEMNVSTLELGDSALYLCASSFKSAEQFFGPGTRLTVL.

This clone has more than one count but fewer than ten. The chain joins TRBV11-1 to TRBJ1-1; D remains unclear. CDR3 length: 12 residues. The V and J ends lost 5 bases and 1 base respectively, with 5 bases between them. Germline V CDR1 and CDR2: SGHAT, FQDESV (reference sequence). CDR3 sequence reads: CASSPRNTEAFF. CDR3 DNA: TGTGCCAGCAGCCCTCGGAACACTGAAGCTTTCTTT. Drawing the rest from reference TRBV11-1 and TRBJ1-1, the complete variable domain is EAEVAQSPRYKITEKSQAVAFWCDPISGHATLYWYRQILGQGPELLVQFQDESVVDDSQLPKDRFSAERLKGVDSTLKIQPAELGDSAMYLCASSPRNTEAFFGQGTRLTVV.

The rearrangement uses TRBV7-9 and TRBJ2-2; D ambiguous. With 5 bases removed from V and 6 bases from J, the gap between germline ends came to 10 bases. Germline values: CDR1 SEHNR, CDR2 FQNEAQ (reference sequence). This CDR3 has 13 amino acids. CDR3 region: CASSAAVSGELFF. The CDR3 region has the DNA TGTGCCAGCAGCGCCGCGGTTTCCGGGGAGCTGTTTTTT.

CDR3 in amino acids: CASSISLNSYEQYF. CDR3 coding DNA: TGTGCCAGTAGTATATCCTTGAACAGCTACGAGCAGTACTTC. The V call is TRBV19, the J call TRBJ2-7; D is undetermined. The CDR3 length is 14 residues. V dropped 2 bases and J dropped 3 bases, with 11 bases sitting between them. Germline values: CDR1 LNHDA, CDR2 SQIVND (reference sequence).

The CDR3 sequence: CASSLQYGQGLYEQYF. CDR3 DNA sequence: TGTGCCAGCAGTTTACAGTATGGCCAGGGGCTCTACGAGCAGTACTTC. The V and J genes are TRBV27 and TRBJ2-7, with a tentative D call TRBD1 (6 bases). The CDR3 sequence is 16 residues long. Germline assignment: CDR1 MNHEY and CDR2 SMNVEV (reference sequence). Trimming took off 2 bases at V and 3 bases at J, with 17 bases between the two ends.

The chain joins TRBV6-6 to TRBJ1-5; 7 bases are a match to TRBD1. Germline CDR1 reads MNHNY; CDR2 reads SVGAGI (reference sequence). V was pared by 3 bases and J by 11 bases, with 10 bases of the junction left unmatched. The CDR3 is made up of 14 amino acids. The CDR3 sequence is CASSYGTASSSQHF. DNA of the CDR3: TGTGCCAGCAGTTATGGGACAGCCAGTTCGTCCCAGCATTTT.

This chain uses TRBV7-8 with TRBJ2-1; perhaps TRBD2 as D (6 bases). Germline V gene lookup returns CDR1 SGHVS and CDR2 FQNEAQ. Between the trimmed V and J ends, which lost 1 base and 6 bases, there was a span of 7 bases. The CDR3 sequence is 13 residues long. CDR3 sequence: CASSLDGGNEQFF. CDR3 bases: TGTGCCAGCAGCTTAGACGGGGGCAATGAGCAGTTCTTC.

A single count supports this clone. The chain carries TRBV5-1 and TRBJ1-1, with D unclear. The germline CDR1 and CDR2 sequences are SGHRS and YFSETQ. The V end lost 0 bases, the J end lost 0 bases, and 3 bases lay between the germline ends. The CDR3 spans 13 residues. CDR3 sequence: CASSLGVNTEAFF. CDR3 DNA sequence: TGCGCCAGCAGCTTGGGAGTGAACACTGAAGCTTTCTTT.

The rearrangement uses TRBV7-2 and TRBJ1-3; D remains ambiguous. V was cut by 0 bases and J by 9 bases, with 18 bases left in between. The CDR3 contains 16 residues. Germline lookup yields CDR1 SGHTA and CDR2 FQGNSA. CDR3 bases: TGTGCCAGCAGCTTAGCTATATCCCCACCCCTGGGCACCATATATTTT. Translating gives CASSLAISPPLGTIYF.

The V and J genes are TRBV5-4 and TRBJ2-1, with 11 bases that match TRBD2. The germline V gene has CDR1 SGHNT and CDR2 YYREEE (reference sequence). The junction had 5 bases not matched to a gene; V was cut back by 3 bases and J by 6 bases. CDR3 length equals 15 residues. The DNA of the CDR3 is TGTGCCAGCAGCTACACGACTAGCGGGATCAATGAGCAGTTCTTC. It translates to CASSYTTSGINEQFF.

The V call is TRBV5-8, the J call TRBJ2-7; a possible D gene is TRBD2 (6 bases). V dropped 4 bases and J dropped 3 bases, with 11 bases sitting between them. CDR1 is SGHTS and CDR2 is YDEGEE in the germline V gene. The CDR3 loop spans 13 amino acids. The CDR3 loop reads CASSDGGNYEQYF. Written as DNA, the CDR3 is TGTGCCAGCAGCGATGGAGGGAACTACGAGCAGTACTTC.

This chain links TRBV29-1 with TRBJ2-6; D ambiguous. Germline V gene sequence: CDR1 SQVTM, CDR2 ANQGSEA. The CDR3 consists of 14 residues. Trimming cost V 3 bases and J 0 bases, with 6 bases left between them. The CDR3 loop reads CSVDWSSGANVLTF. DNA for the CDR3: TGCAGCGTTGACTGGAGCTCTGGGGCCAACGTCCTGACTTTC.

The rearrangement links TRBV15 to TRBJ2-2; TRBD1 or TRBD2 may be the D gene (5 bases each). The CDR3 is made up of 15 amino acids. The germline V gene has CDR1 LNHNV and CDR2 YYDKDF (reference sequence). V was clipped by 5 bases and J by 3 bases, with 13 bases between them. The CDR3 here is CATSPARGYTGELFF. The CDR3 DNA reads TGTGCCACCAGCCCGGCGAGGGGTTACACCGGGGAGCTGTTTTTT.

The CDR3 is CSVERDPDTQYF. As DNA, the CDR3 is TGCAGCGTTGAACGGGACCCAGATACGCAGTATTTT. The J gene is TRBJ2-3, the V gene TRBV29-1; the D call may be TRBD1 or TRBD2 (5 bases each). This CDR3 spans 12 amino acids. V was shortened by 2 bases and J by 4 bases, with 7 bases between the two germline ends. Germline V CDR1 and CDR2: SQVTM, ANQGSEA.

The rearrangement uses TRBV28 and TRBJ2-5; no reliable D call. Germline loops: CDR1 MDHEN, CDR2 SYDVKM. V lost 4 bases and J lost 4, with 13 bases in between. The CDR3 is 14 amino acids. CDR3 residues: CASSSILEAETQYF. CDR3 DNA sequence: TGTGCCAGCAGTTCGATTCTAGAGGCAGAGACCCAGTACTTC.

The chain combines TRBV5-1 with TRBJ2-5; 7 bases fit TRBD1. In germline, CDR1 is SGHRS, CDR2 YFSETQ. V was clipped by 0 bases and J by 3 bases; unmatched bases: 5. This CDR3 has 15 amino acids. CDR3 nucleotide sequence: TGCGCCAGCAGCTTGGGACAGGGTATGGAAGAGACCCAGTACTTC. Translated: CASSLGQGMEETQYF.

The genes are TRBV12-5 and TRBJ1-2; D is unclear. V gave up 6 bases and J gave up 0 bases, with 11 bases separating them. This CDR3 region has 14 residues. In germline, CDR1 is LGHNT, CDR2 FRNRAP. The CDR3 reads CASGPDRTNYGYTF. The CDR3 nucleotides read TGTGCTAGTGGACCAGACCGGACTAACTATGGCTACACCTTC. The full variable domain, its missing parts supplied by reference TRBV12-5 and TRBJ1-2, is DARVTQTPRHKVTEMGQEVTMRCQPILGHNTVFWYRQTMMQGLELLAYFRNRAPLDDSGMPKDRFSAEMPDATLATLKIQPSEPRDSAVYFCASGPDRTNYGYTFGSGTRLTVV.

The gene calls are TRBV10-2 and TRBJ2-3; 7 bases match TRBD2. With 10 bases clipped from V and 7 bases from J, the junction kept 17 bases outside the gene matches. Germline V gene lookup returns CDR1 WSHSY and CDR2 SAAADI. This CDR3 contains 15 residues. CDR3 loop: CATREGSGSLNTQYF. CDR3 bases: TGCGCCACCAGGGAGGGGAGCGGGTCGTTGAATACGCAGTATTTT.

V and J are TRBV5-4 and TRBJ1-3; no clear D gene. The germline V and J ends were trimmed by 2 bases and 4 bases, with 10 bases remaining between them. The CDR3 length is 14 residues. Germline-derived CDR1 and CDR2 are SGHNT and YYREEE (reference sequence). The CDR3, as DNA: TGTGCCAGCAGCTTCCCTTTAACCGGAAACACCATATATTTT. This encodes CASSFPLTGNTIYF.

This clone has just one count. V usage is TRBV6-6 and J usage is TRBJ2-1, with TRBD2 matching over 15 bases. The J segment lost 7 bases and the V segment lost 4 bases, leaving 2 bases of the junction unmatched. Germline lookup yields CDR1 MNHNY and CDR2 SVGAGI (reference sequence). This CDR3 is 15 amino acids long. CDR3 nucleotides: TGTGCCAGCAGTTTTGGGACTAGCGGGGGGAATGAGCAGTTCTTC. Encoded protein: CASSFGTSGGNEQFF.

The chain links TRBV5-5 to TRBJ2-5; tentatively, D is TRBD2 (6 bases). V lost 0 bases, J lost 5 bases, and 11 bases lay in between. CDR1 and CDR2 (germline): SGHKS, YYEKEE (reference sequence). The CDR3 is 14 residues long. The CDR3 sequence: CASSLAGGRETQYF. Written as DNA, the CDR3 is TGTGCCAGCAGCTTGGCCGGGGGTCGTGAGACCCAGTACTTC.

The CDR3 reads CASSSGLAGAETQYF. The CDR3 bases are TGTGCCAGCAGCTCTGGACTAGCGGGAGCAGAGACCCAGTACTTC. This chain connects TRBV5-4 to TRBJ2-5, with 13 bases matching TRBD2. With 3 bases clipped from V and 4 bases from J, the junction kept 3 bases outside the gene matches. Germline V lookup: CDR1 SGHNT, CDR2 YYREEE (reference sequence). This CDR3 comprises 15 residues. Variable domain in full (rest from reference TRBV5-4 and TRBJ2-5): ETGVTQSPTHLIKTRGQQVTLRCSSQSGHNTVSWYQQALGQGPQFIFQYYREEENGRGNFPPRFSGLQFPNYSSELNVNALELDDSALYLCASSSGLAGAETQYFGPGTRLLVL.

The gene calls are TRBV5-1 and TRBJ2-7; 9 positions agree with TRBD2. Germline assignment: CDR1 SGHRS and CDR2 YFSETQ. There are 14 residues in the CDR3. J was trimmed by 6 bases and V by 0 bases; bases with no gene match: 4. CDR3 sequence reads: CASSLALREGEQYF. CDR3 bases: TGCGCCAGCAGCTTGGCTCTGCGGGAGGGCGAGCAGTACTTC.

This sequence joins TRBV4-3 and TRBJ1-1; no clear D. The CDR3 totals 12 residues. In germline, CDR1 is LGHNA, CDR2 YSLEER. Trimming pared 4 bases from V and 11 bases from J, leaving 14 bases between. CDR3: CASSPGPSEAFF. The CDR3, as DNA: TGCGCCAGCAGCCCTGGTCCATCGGAGGCTTTCTTT.

This clone was seen a few times. This rearrangement joins TRBV28 to TRBJ2-3, with D tentatively TRBD1 (6 bases). From germline, CDR1 is MDHEN and CDR2 SYDVKM. Trimming stripped 8 bases from V and 10 bases from J, with 28 bases between. CDR3 size: 16 residues. CDR3 protein: CASWSSGTLHMEAQYF. The CDR3 nucleotides are TGTGCCAGCTGGTCTTCCGGGACATTACATATGGAGGCGCAGTATTTT.

This chain links TRBV19 with TRBJ2-1, with 9 bases that match TRBD2. Trimming took 6 bases from V and 4 from J; bases not matched to a gene: 10. The CDR3 is made up of 16 amino acids. From germline, CDR1 is LNHDA and CDR2 SQIVND (reference sequence). The CDR3 sequence is CASSRSLAGSYNEQFF. CDR3 nucleotides: TGTGCCAGTAGCCGAAGTCTAGCGGGGTCATACAATGAGCAGTTCTTC.

V is TRBV7-3 and J is TRBJ1-1; tentatively, D is TRBD1 (6 bases). Germline loops: CDR1 SGHTA, CDR2 FQGTGA. The CDR3 has 13 residues. Trimming stripped 6 bases from V and 0 bases from J, with 8 bases between. In DNA form, the CDR3 reads TGTGCCAGCAGTCGACAGGTGAACACTGAAGCTTTCTTT. Protein: CASSRQVNTEAFF.